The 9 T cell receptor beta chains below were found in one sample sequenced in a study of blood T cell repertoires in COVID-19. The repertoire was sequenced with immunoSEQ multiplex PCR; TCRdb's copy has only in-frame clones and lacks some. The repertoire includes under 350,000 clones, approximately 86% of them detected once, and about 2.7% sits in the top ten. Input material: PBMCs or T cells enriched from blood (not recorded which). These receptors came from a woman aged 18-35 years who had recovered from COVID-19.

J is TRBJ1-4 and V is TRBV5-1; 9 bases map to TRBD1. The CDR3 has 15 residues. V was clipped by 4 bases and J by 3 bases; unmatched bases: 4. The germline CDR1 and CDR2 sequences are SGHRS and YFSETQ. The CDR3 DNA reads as TGCGCCAGCAGCAAAGGACAGGGGCCTAATGAAAAACTGTTTTTT. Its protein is CASSKGQGPNEKLFF. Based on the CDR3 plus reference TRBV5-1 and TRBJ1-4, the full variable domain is KAGVTQTPRYLIKTRGQQVTLSCSPISGHRSVSWYQQTPGQGLQFLFEYFSETQRNKGNFPGRFSGRQFSNSRSEMNVSTLELGDSALYLCASSKGQGPNEKLFFGSGTQLSVL.

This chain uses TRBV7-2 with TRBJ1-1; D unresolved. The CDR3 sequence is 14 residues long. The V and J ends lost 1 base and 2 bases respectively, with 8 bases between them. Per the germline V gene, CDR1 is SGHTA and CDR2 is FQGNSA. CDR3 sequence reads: CASSLDIANTEAFF. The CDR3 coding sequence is TGTGCCAGCAGCTTAGACATAGCTAACACTGAAGCTTTCTTT.

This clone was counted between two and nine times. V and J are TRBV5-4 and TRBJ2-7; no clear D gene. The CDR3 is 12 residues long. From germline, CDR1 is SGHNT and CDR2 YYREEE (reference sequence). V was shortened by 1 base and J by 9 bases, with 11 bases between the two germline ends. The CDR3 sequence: CASSLYGLGQYF. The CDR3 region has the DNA TGTGCCAGCAGCTTGTACGGGTTAGGGCAGTACTTC.

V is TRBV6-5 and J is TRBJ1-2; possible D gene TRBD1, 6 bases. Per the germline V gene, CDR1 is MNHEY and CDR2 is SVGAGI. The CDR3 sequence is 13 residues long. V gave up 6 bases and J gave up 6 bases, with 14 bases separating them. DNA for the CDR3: TGTGCCAGCAGGGCCCCAGGGGCCGATGGCTACACCTTC. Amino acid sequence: CASRAPGADGYTF.

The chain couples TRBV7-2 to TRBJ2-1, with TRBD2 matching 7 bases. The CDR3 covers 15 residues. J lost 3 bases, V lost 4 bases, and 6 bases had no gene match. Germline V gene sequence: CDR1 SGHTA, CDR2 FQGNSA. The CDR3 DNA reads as TGTGCCAGCAGCTCCACGGGGGGACTCTACAATGAGCAGTTCTTC. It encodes CASSSTGGLYNEQFF.

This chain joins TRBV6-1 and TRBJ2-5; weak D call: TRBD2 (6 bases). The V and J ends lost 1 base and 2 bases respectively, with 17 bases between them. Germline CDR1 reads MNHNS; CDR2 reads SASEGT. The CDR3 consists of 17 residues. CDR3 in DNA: TGTGCCAGCAGTGAAGGGCTAGCGAGTACCATACAAGAGACCCAGTACTTC. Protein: CASSEGLASTIQETQYF.

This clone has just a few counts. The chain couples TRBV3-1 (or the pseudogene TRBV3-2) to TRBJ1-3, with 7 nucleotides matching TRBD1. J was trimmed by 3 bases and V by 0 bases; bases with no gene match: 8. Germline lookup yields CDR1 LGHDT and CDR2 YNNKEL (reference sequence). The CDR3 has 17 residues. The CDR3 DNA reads TGTGCCAGCAGCCAAGAATTTCAGGGGGTCGGTGGAAACACCATATATTTT. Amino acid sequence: CASSQEFQGVGGNTIYF.

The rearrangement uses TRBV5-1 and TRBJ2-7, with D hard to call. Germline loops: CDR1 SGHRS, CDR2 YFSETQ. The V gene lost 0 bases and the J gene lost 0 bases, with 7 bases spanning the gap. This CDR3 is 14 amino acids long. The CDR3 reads CASSLDGGSYEQYF. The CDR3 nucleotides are TGCGCCAGCAGCTTGGACGGCGGCTCCTACGAGCAGTACTTC.

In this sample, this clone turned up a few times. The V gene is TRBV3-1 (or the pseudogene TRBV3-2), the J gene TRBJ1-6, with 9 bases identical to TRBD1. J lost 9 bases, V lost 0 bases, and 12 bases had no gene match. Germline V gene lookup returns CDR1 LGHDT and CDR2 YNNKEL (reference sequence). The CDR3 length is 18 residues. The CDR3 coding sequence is TGTGCCAGCAGCCAAGAACACCCGGGACAGGGTCTTGGTTCACCCCTCCACTTT. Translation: CASSQEHPGQGLGSPLHF.